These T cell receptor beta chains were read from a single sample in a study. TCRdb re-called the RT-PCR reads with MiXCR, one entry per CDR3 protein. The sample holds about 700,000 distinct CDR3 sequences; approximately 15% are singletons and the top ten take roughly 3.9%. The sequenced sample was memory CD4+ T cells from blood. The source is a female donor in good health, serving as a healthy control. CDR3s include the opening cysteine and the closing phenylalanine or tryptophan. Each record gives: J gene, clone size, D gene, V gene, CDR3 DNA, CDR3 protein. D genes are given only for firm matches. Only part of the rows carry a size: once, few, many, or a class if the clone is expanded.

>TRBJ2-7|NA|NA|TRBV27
TGTGCCAGCAGTTTACAGGACACCTACGAGCAGTACTTC
CASSLQDTYEQYF
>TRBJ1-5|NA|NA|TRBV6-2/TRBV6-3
TGTGCCAGCAGTTCGATTGGGGGACGGAGCAATCAGCCCCAGCATTTT
CASSSIGGRSNQPQHF
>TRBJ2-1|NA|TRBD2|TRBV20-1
TGCAGTGCTAGTCCCCGGGAGGGCTCCTTCTACAATGAGCAGTTCTTC
CSASPREGSFYNEQFF
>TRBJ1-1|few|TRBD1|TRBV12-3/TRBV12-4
TGTGCCAGCAGTTTAGGGGGACAGGGGGGGAACACTGAAGCTTTCTTT
CASSLGGQGGNTEAFF
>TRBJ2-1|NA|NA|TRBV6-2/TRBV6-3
TGTGCCAGCAGTTACCACAGGGACTCCTACGAGCAGTTCTTC
CASSYHRDSYEQFF
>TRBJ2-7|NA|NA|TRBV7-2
TGTGCCAGCAGCCCAGCCCTTACGGCCACCTACGAGCAGTACTTC
CASSPALTATYEQYF
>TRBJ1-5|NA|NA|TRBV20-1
TGCAGTGCTAGAGATACCAGAATGATCCAGCCCCAGCATTTT
CSARDTRMIQPQHF
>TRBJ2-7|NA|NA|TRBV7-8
TGTGCCAGCAGCTTGGACGCAAGGGAGCAGTACTTC
CASSLDAREQYF
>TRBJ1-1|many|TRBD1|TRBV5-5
TGTGCCAGCAGCTGGGGACAGGGAAGGGACACTGAAGCTTTCTTT
CASSWGQGRDTEAFF
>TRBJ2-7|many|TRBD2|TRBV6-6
TGTGCCAGCAGCCCCCCCAAACTAGCGGGAGTCTCCTACGAGCAGTACTTC
CASSPPKLAGVSYEQYF
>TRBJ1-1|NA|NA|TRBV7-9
TGTGCCAGCAGCCAAAGGGTGGGGGGCACTGAAGCTTTCTTT
CASSQRVGGTEAFF
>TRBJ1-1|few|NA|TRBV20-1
TGCAGTGCTAGAGTAAGGGTCGGGACCACTGAAGCTTTCTTT
CSARVRVGTTEAFF
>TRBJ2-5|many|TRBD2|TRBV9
TGTGCCAGCAGCGGGGGGGCTAGCGGGACAGAGACCCAGTACTTC
CASSGGASGTETQYF
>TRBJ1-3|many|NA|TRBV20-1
TGCAGTGCTAGAGATCCTCAAGGGACTGGAAACACCATATATTTT
CSARDPQGTGNTIYF
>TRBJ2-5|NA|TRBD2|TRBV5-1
TGCGCCACCACTTACGGGACTAGAGAGCGAGAGACCCAGTACTTC
CATTYGTRERETQYF
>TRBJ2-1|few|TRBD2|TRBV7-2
TGTGCCAGCAGCCCAACCACGGGGGGGCAAAATGAGCAGTTCTTC
CASSPTTGGQNEQFF
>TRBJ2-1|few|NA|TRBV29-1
TGCAGCGTTGGGGGGAGCTTCACAGACAATGAGCAGTTCTTC
CSVGGSFTDNEQFF
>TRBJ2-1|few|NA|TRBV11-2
TGTGCCAGCAGCTCCCCCGGAGTGGGGGCGCAGTTCTTC
CASSSPGVGAQFF
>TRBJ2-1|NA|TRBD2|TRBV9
TGTGCCAGCAGCGACCGAACACTAGCGGGAGGCTCCTACAATGAGCAGTTCTTC
CASSDRTLAGGSYNEQFF
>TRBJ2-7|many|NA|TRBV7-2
TGTGCCAGCAGCTTAGACCGTGGTACCCCCTCCTACGAGCAGTACTTC
CASSLDRGTPSYEQYF
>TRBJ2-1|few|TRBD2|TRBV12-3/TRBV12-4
TGTGCCAGTTGTAGCGGGATCGGTTCCTACAATGAGCAGTTCTTC
CASCSGIGSYNEQFF
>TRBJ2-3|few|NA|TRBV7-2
TGTGCCAGCAGCTTAGACGGCATAGGCACAGATACGCAGTATTTT
CASSLDGIGTDTQYF
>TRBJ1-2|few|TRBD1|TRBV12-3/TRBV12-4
TGTGCCAGTCTCCCGGGACAGGGTGGAGGCTACACCTTC
CASLPGQGGGYTF
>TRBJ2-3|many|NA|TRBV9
TGTGCCAGCGGCAGGGACATACACACAGATACGCAGTATTTT
CASGRDIHTDTQYF
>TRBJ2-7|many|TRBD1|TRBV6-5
TGTGCCAGCAGTTATTCGGGACAGGGGGACTACGAGCAGTACTTC
CASSYSGQGDYEQYF
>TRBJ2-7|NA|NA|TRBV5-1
TGCGCCAGCAGCGTTGCGAACCCAGGGCTTTACGAGCAGTACTTC
CASSVANPGLYEQYF
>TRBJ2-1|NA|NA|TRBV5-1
TGCGCCAGCAGCTTGGCCGGGACACAGAGGAACAATGAGCAGTTCTTC
CASSLAGTQRNNEQFF
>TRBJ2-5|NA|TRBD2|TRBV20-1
TGCAGTGCGCAGTCCCCACCGGCTAGCGGGACGGAGACCCAGTACTTC
CSAQSPPASGTETQYF
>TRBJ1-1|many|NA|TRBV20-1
TGCAGTGCTAGCCGTTCAGGCCCGAACACTGAAGCTTTCTTT
CSASRSGPNTEAFF
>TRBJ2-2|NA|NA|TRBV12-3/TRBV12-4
TGTGCCAGCAGAGCGGGCTCGAACACCGGGGAGCTGTTTTTT
CASRAGSNTGELFF
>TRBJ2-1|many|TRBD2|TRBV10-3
TGTGCCATCAGCCCCAGGACTAGCGGGATTGGAGATGAGCAGTTCTTC
CAISPRTSGIGDEQFF
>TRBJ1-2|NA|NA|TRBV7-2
TGTGCCAGCAGCTTTATAACACCAGCCTACACCTTC
CASSFITPAYTF
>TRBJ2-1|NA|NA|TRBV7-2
TGTGCCAGCAGCTTAGTAGGTGGGATGCAGGGTGAGCAGTTCTTC
CASSLVGGMQGEQFF
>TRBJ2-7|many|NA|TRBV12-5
TGTGCTAGTGCCGACCTTCCGTCCTACGAGCAGTACTTC
CASADLPSYEQYF
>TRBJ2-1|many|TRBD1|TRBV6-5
TGTGCCAGCAGTTACGCCGGGACAGATTACAATGAGCAGTTCTTC
CASSYAGTDYNEQFF
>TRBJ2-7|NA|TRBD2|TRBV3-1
TGTGCCAGCAGCCAAGGGTCGACTAGCGGGGGGGCCCAGTACTTC
CASSQGSTSGGAQYF
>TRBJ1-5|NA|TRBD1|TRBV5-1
TGCGCCAGCAGCTTCGGACAGGGAAGCAATCACCCCCAGCATTTT
CASSFGQGSNHPQHF
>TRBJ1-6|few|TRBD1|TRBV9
TGTGCCAGCAGCGCGGGACAGAGCAATTCACCCCTCCACTTT
CASSAGQSNSPLHF
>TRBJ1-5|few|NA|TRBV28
TGTGCCAGCAGTTTTGGCCACGGCCCAGCGTACAATCAGCCCCAGCATTTT
CASSFGHGPAYNQPQHF
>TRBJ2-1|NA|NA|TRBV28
TGTGCCAGCAGTTTACCCAGGGGTGATCACAATGAGCAGTTCTTC
CASSLPRGDHNEQFF
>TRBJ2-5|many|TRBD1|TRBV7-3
TGTGCCAGCAGCTTAACGACGGGACAGTACCAAGAGACCCAGTACTTC
CASSLTTGQYQETQYF
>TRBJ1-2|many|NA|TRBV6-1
TGTGCCAGCAGGGCTCAGGCCGCCAGTGGCTACACCTTC
CASRAQAASGYTF
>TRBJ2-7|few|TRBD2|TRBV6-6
TGTGCCAGCAGGGGCCGGGAGGGAGTATACGAGCAGTACTTC
CASRGREGVYEQYF
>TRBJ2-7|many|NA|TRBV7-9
TGTGCCAGCAGCGTATCCTACGAGCAGTACTTC
CASSVSYEQYF
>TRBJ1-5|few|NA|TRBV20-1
TGCAGTGCTAGAAGTGTCTTCGGGGGCAATCAGCCCCAGCATTTT
CSARSVFGGNQPQHF
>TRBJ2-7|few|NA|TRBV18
TGTGCCAGCTCCACTAATAACTACGAGCAGTACTTC
CASSTNNYEQYF
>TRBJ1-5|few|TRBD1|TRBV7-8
TGTGCCAGCAGCTCAACAGGGGCGGATCAGCCCCAGCATTTT
CASSSTGADQPQHF
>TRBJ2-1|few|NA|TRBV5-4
TGTGCCAGCAGCTATGACACCGGCGGTGAGCAGTTCTTC
CASSYDTGGEQFF
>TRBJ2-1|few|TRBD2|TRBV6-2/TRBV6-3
TGTGCCAGCAGAGACACTAGCGGGAGTAATGAGCAGTTCTTC
CASRDTSGSNEQFF
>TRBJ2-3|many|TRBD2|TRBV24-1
TGTGCCACCAGTGATGCTTTACGTCCGGGCGGGGGGGCGTCACGGGATACGCAGTATTTT
CATSDALRPGGGASRDTQYF
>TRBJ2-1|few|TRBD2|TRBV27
TGTGCCACCTCCATCTACGGACTAGCGGGAGGTGATGCGCAGTTCTTC
CATSIYGLAGGDAQFF
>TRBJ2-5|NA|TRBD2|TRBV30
TGTGCCTGGTCACCAAGGACTAGCAGAGAGACCCAGTACTTC
CAWSPRTSRETQYF
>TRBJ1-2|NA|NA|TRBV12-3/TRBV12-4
TGTGCCAGCAGGGGCGGGTCGTGGATCCTCTATGGCTACACCTTC
CASRGGSWILYGYTF
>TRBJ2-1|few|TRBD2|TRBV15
TGTGCCACCAGCAGAGATCTAGCGGGATTCGTCAATGAGCAGTTCTTC
CATSRDLAGFVNEQFF
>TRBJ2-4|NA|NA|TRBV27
TGTGCCAGCAGTTTAGGGGCGCGGAACATTCAGTACTTC
CASSLGARNIQYF
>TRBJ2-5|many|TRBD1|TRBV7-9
TGTGCCAGCAGCTTCGCCAAGACAGGGGTAGAGACCCAGTACTTC
CASSFAKTGVETQYF
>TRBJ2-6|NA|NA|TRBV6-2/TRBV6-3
TGTGCCAGCAGCCGTTCGGCCAACGTCCTGACTTTC
CASSRSANVLTF
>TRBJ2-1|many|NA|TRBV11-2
TGTGCCAGCAGCCCCCCCCACGGGACACCCAGCAATGAGCAGTTCTTC
CASSPPHGTPSNEQFF
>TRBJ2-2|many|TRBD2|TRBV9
TGTGCCAGCAGCGTATCACTAGCGGGAGGGCGGCCCGGGGAGCTGTTTTTT
CASSVSLAGGRPGELFF